Each of the 6 T cell receptor beta chains below was sequenced from the same sample in a study of identical twins. TCRdb re-derived calls from the 5' RACE reads in MiXCR, one entry per CDR3 protein. The repertoire has under 450,000 distinct CDR3 sequences, around 20% of them found once; the top ten carry around 12%. Sequencing input: naive T cells sorted from blood. The receptors stem from a man between 50 and 59 years old in good health.

This clonotype was seen a handful of times. The CDR3 protein is CASSLSQNEKLFF. The CDR3 DNA reads as TGCGCCAGCAGCTTGTCACAGAATGAAAAACTGTTTTTT. This rearrangement joins TRBV5-1 to TRBJ1-4; D is unclear. Germline CDR1 SGHRS, CDR2 YFSETQ. CDR3 size: 13 residues. The germline V and J ends were trimmed by 1 base and 5 bases, with 6 bases remaining between them.

The sample holds many counts of this clonotype. Here the CDR3 DNA reads TGCGCCAGCAGCCAAGAGGGATGGGGACGGGATACCACCAATGAGCAGTTCTTC. Residues: CASSQEGWGRDTTNEQFF. The chain couples TRBV4-3 to TRBJ2-1; D tentatively reads TRBD1 or TRBD2 (5 bases each). Germline CDR1 LGHNA, CDR2 YSLEER. The CDR3 length is 18 residues. Trimming stripped 0 bases from V and 6 bases from J, with 21 bases between.

In this sample, this clonotype turned up many times. The V call is TRBV7-6, the J call TRBJ2-2; D might be TRBD2 (6 bases). Germline CDR1 reads SGHVS; CDR2 reads FNYEAQ. V was pared by 0 bases and J by 0 bases, with 14 bases between. The CDR3 is 18 residues long. The CDR3 spells CASSLAGFGGANTGELFF. CDR3 nucleotide sequence: TGTGCCAGCAGCTTAGCGGGTTTTGGCGGGGCGAACACCGGGGAGCTGTTTTTT.

V gene TRBV11-2 combines with J gene TRBJ2-5, with unresolved D. V lost 5 bases to trimming and J lost 5 bases, with 6 bases between them. The CDR3 runs to 11 residues. Germline V gives CDR1 SGHAT, CDR2 FQNNGV. As DNA, the CDR3 is TGTGCCAGCAGCCGGACGGAGACCCAGTACTTC. Protein: CASSRTETQYF.

The chain employs TRBV2 and TRBJ2-7, with 13 positions matching TRBD2. This CDR3 has 15 amino acids. Trimming at V came to 9 bases and at J to 0 bases, leaving 5 bases not matched to a gene. The germline V gene encodes CDR1 SNHLY and CDR2 FYNNEI. The CDR3 DNA follows: TGTGCCAGTAACAGACTAGCGGGAGGCTCCTACGAGCAGTACTTC. Translating it yields CASNRLAGGSYEQYF.

V is TRBV5-1 and J is TRBJ2-7, with D perhaps matching TRBD1 (7 bases). The CDR3 spans 14 residues. Germline V CDR1 and CDR2: SGHRS, YFSETQ. Trimming pared 1 base from V and 4 bases from J, leaving 12 bases between. The CDR3 loop is CASSLWTGGYEQYF. The CDR3 coding sequence is TGCGCCAGCAGCTTGTGGACAGGAGGGTACGAGCAGTACTTC.